A single sample gave rise to the 13 T cell receptor beta chains below, sequenced in a study of T cells after yellow fever vaccination. TCRdb processed the 5' RACE reads anew with MiXCR; each CDR3 protein has one entry. The sample holds 550,000 to 750,000 distinct CDR3 sequences, roughly 13% seen once. The sample here was PBMCs, taken on the day of the yellow fever booster vaccination. The receptor set was obtained from a man aged 30-40 years who received the YFV17D yellow fever vaccine.

V gene TRBV9 combines with J gene TRBJ2-7; D unresolved. The CDR3 loop spans 13 amino acids. Germline CDR1 SGDLS, CDR2 YYNGEE. The V and J ends lost 3 bases and 2 bases respectively, with 9 bases between them. CDR3: CASSADIAYEQYF. The CDR3 DNA reads TGTGCCAGCAGCGCCGACATAGCCTACGAGCAGTACTTC.

This clonotype was seen many times. The J gene is TRBJ2-4, the V gene TRBV7-2, with 12 bases aligning to TRBD2. The V and J ends lost 3 bases and 1 base, in that order; junction bases with no gene match: 4. The CDR3 is 17 residues long. Germline V gene data show CDR1 as SGHTA and CDR2 as FQGNSA. The DNA for the CDR3 is TGTGCCAGCAGCTTGACTAGCGGGAGAGGGGCCAAAAACATTCAGTACTTC. Translating it yields CASSLTSGRGAKNIQYF.

V is TRBV5-6 and J is TRBJ2-7, with TRBD2 as a possible D gene (5 bases). CDR3 length equals 15 residues. V was trimmed by 4 bases and J by 5 bases, leaving 19 bases between them. Germline V gives CDR1 SGHDT, CDR2 YYEEEE. The CDR3 DNA is TGTGCCAGCAGCCCCTCAGGCCTTCGAGGGAACGAGCAGTACTTC. It translates to CASSPSGLRGNEQYF.

The DNA for the CDR3 is TGTGCCAGCTCCGATGGTCCGGGACAGGGCCTCTCTGGGGCCAACGTCCTGACTTTC. This translates into CASSDGPGQGLSGANVLTF. This chain uses TRBV6-1 with TRBJ2-6, with 9 bases fitting TRBD1. The CDR3 is 19 residues long. The V and J ends lost 8 bases and 0 bases, in that order; junction bases with no gene match: 14. Germline CDR1 reads MNHNS; CDR2 reads SASEGT.

The chain recombines TRBV11-2 with TRBJ2-1, with TRBD2 matching over 9 bases. CDR3 length: 19 amino acids. V shed 5 bases and J 6 bases; nucleotides not matched to a gene: 20. Germline V lookup: CDR1 SGHAT, CDR2 FQNNGV. The CDR3 region is CASSLIAGVGSRRFNEQFF. The CDR3 DNA is TGTGCCAGCAGCCTCATAGCGGGAGTGGGATCCCGTCGGTTCAATGAGCAGTTCTTC.

J is TRBJ2-7 and V is TRBV27, with D possibly TRBD2 on 6 matching bases. The CDR3 extends over 14 amino acids. V gave up 5 bases and J gave up 0 bases, with 11 bases separating them. Germline CDR1 MNHEY, CDR2 SMNVEV (reference sequence). This CDR3 reads CASSHGSGSYEQYF. CDR3 in DNA: TGTGCCAGCAGTCACGGGAGCGGCTCCTACGAGCAGTACTTC.

The rearrangement joins TRBV7-2 to TRBJ2-1; 7 bases match TRBD2. The CDR3 sequence is 16 residues long. Germline V gives CDR1 SGHTA, CDR2 FQGNSA. Losses at the gene ends were 0 bases for V and 7 bases for J; bases not matched to a gene: 9. As DNA, the CDR3 is TGTGCCAGCAGCTTAGCGTTAGGCGGGAGAGAGAATGAGCAGTTCTTC. It specifies CASSLALGGRENEQFF.

In its sample, this clonotype was seen a few times. V is TRBV6-2 or TRBV6-3 and J is TRBJ2-1; tentatively, D is TRBD1 or TRBD2 (6 bases each). Deletions cut 6 bases from V and 2 bases from J, with 20 bases between. The CDR3 is 17 residues long. The V gene's germline CDR1 is MNHEY and CDR2 SVGEGT. CDR3 coding DNA: TGTGCCAGCAGCTCCCTCGAAGGGGGGATTACCTACAATGAGCAGTTCTTC. Residues: CASSSLEGGITYNEQFF.

This clonotype showed up many times. V usage is TRBV5-1 and J usage is TRBJ2-5; TRBD1 matches 8 bases. The CDR3 is made up of 14 amino acids. The V gene end was trimmed by 4 bases and the J gene end by 2 bases; junction bases not matched to a gene: 4. The germline V gene has CDR1 SGHRS and CDR2 YFSETQ. The chain's CDR3 is CASSPGQGQETQYF. CDR3 coding DNA: TGCGCCAGCAGCCCCGGACAGGGACAAGAGACCCAGTACTTC. Using reference TRBV5-1 and TRBJ2-5 for the parts outside the CDR3, the full variable domain is KAGVTQTPRYLIKTRGQQVTLSCSPISGHRSVSWYQQTPGQGLQFLFEYFSETQRNKGNFPGRFSGRQFSNSRSEMNVSTLELGDSALYLCASSPGQGQETQYFGPGTRLLVL.

This clonotype was seen a few times. This chain links TRBV18 with TRBJ2-3, with 8 bases lining up with TRBD2. The J segment lost 2 bases and the V segment lost 2 bases, leaving 6 bases of the junction unmatched. The germline V gene encodes CDR1 KGHSH and CDR2 LQKENI. The length of the CDR3 is 16 residues. The CDR3 here is CASSPELAVNTDTQYF. The CDR3 bases are TGTGCCAGCTCACCAGAACTAGCGGTAAACACAGATACGCAGTATTTT.

This rearrangement joins TRBV30 to TRBJ2-5; D might be TRBD1 (7 bases). The V gene's germline CDR1 is GTSNPN and CDR2 SVGIG (reference sequence). The length of the CDR3 is 13 residues. Trimming removed 3 bases at V and 5 bases at J, with 13 bases between. The CDR3 DNA reads TGTGCCTGGAGACCTCCAGGGGGGGAGACCCAGTACTTC. It is translated as CAWRPPGGETQYF.

This clonotype was found a few times. The CDR3 reads CSANGLAGHNEQFF. CDR3 DNA sequence: TGCAGTGCTAACGGCCTAGCGGGGCACAATGAGCAGTTCTTC. The chain uses TRBV20-1 and TRBJ2-1; TRBD2 matches 9 bases. Per the germline V gene, CDR1 is DFQATT and CDR2 is SNEGSKA (reference sequence). Unmatched junction bases numbered 6, after V lost 4 bases and J lost 5 bases. The CDR3 totals 14 residues.

This clonotype was counted a few times. As DNA, the CDR3 is TGCGCCAGCACCGAATGGGCGGGACTGTACAATGAGCAGTTCTTC. Its protein product is CASTEWAGLYNEQFF. V gene TRBV5-1 combines with J gene TRBJ2-1, with D perhaps TRBD2 (6 bases). Germline CDR1 SGHRS, CDR2 YFSETQ. CDR3 length: 15 amino acids. Trimming shortened V by 6 bases and J by 4 bases, and 17 bases separated the two germline ends.